One sample yielded the 20 T cell receptor beta chains listed below, sequenced in a study of tissue T cells after allogeneic stem cell transplantation. The repertoire was sequenced with immunoSEQ multiplex PCR; TCRdb's copy has only in-frame clones and lacks some. The table includes roughly 2,800 clones, about 59% detected once. Enrolled prospectively were adult allogeneic hematopoietic cell transplant recipients whose graft-versus-host disease was steroid-refractory. Sequencing was performed on ascending colon tissue, taken at autopsy. These receptors all come from a male patient at least 60 years old with steroid-refractory graft-versus-host disease after an allogeneic stem cell transplant. The graft donor may have contributed some T cells.

A few counts support this clone. V gene TRBV30 combines with J gene TRBJ1-1; a possible D gene is TRBD1 (6 bases). The germline CDR1 and CDR2 sequences are GTSNPN and SVGIG (reference sequence). V lost 4 bases and J lost 4, with 13 bases in between. The CDR3 covers 13 residues. CDR3 loop: CAWTQGQGTEAFF. In nucleotides, the CDR3 is TGTGCCTGGACTCAGGGGCAGGGCACTGAAGCTTTCTTT.

The V and J genes are TRBV6-5 and TRBJ1-4; perhaps TRBD1 as D (5 bases). This CDR3 region has 13 residues. The germline V gene has CDR1 MNHEY and CDR2 SVGAGI. The V gene lost 6 bases and the J gene lost 7 bases, with 12 bases spanning the gap. The CDR3 protein is CASSQGRSEKLFF. The DNA of the CDR3 is TGTGCCAGCAGCCAGGGACGAAGTGAAAAACTGTTTTTT.

This clone was seen a handful of times. V is TRBV7-2 and J is TRBJ2-5; D is unresolved. V dropped 3 bases and J dropped 5 bases, with 16 bases sitting between them. The length of the CDR3 is 15 residues. Germline CDR1 and CDR2: SGHTA and FQGNSA. CDR3: CASSLLPGSGETQYF. The CDR3 DNA is TGTGCCAGCAGCTTGTTACCGGGTTCTGGGGAGACCCAGTACTTC.

This clone came up a few times. The chain joins TRBV6-2 or TRBV6-3 to TRBJ1-1, with D possibly matching TRBD1 (5 bases). The CDR3 consists of 14 residues. CDR1 and CDR2 from the germline V gene are MNHEY and SVGEGT. With 6 bases removed from V and 5 bases from J, the gap between germline ends came to 16 bases. For the CDR3, the DNA is TGTGCCAGCAGCCCACGGGGGGTAGAGACTGAAGCTTTCTTT. Its translation: CASSPRGVETEAFF.

The genes are TRBV11-2 and TRBJ1-4; D uncertain. Looked up from germline, CDR1 is SGHAT and CDR2 is FQNNGV. The CDR3 runs 15 residues. The V gene lost 1 base and the J gene lost 4 bases, with 10 bases spanning the gap. CDR3 DNA sequence: TGTGCCAGCAGCTTAGCCCTGATGGGTAATGAAAAACTGTTTTTT. Its translation: CASSLALMGNEKLFF. Using reference TRBV11-2 and TRBJ1-4 for the parts outside the CDR3, the full variable domain is EAGVAQSPRYKIIEKRQSVAFWCNPISGHATLYWYQQILGQGPKLLIQFQNNGVVDDSQLPKDRFSAERLKGVDSTLKIQPAKLEDSAVYLCASSLALMGNEKLFFGSGTQLSVL.

This chain joins TRBV19 and TRBJ2-1; 8 nucleotides line up with TRBD2. There are 14 residues in the CDR3. Germline values: CDR1 LNHDA, CDR2 SQIVND (reference sequence). V shed 4 bases, J shed 8 bases, and the junction held 7 bases outside the gene matches. Written as DNA, the CDR3 is TGTGCCAGTAGTAAGCGGGGAGCGGGGGATGAGCAGTTCTTC. It codes for CASSKRGAGDEQFF.

The chain links TRBV18 to TRBJ2-2; 8 bases align to TRBD1. V trimming: 5 bases; J trimming: 5 bases; junction bases outside the gene matches: 7. This CDR3 is built from 15 residues. Germline CDR1 KGHSH, CDR2 LQKENI. CDR3 sequence (DNA): TGTGCCAGCTCAAAGACAGGGGAGGTTACCGGGGAGCTGTTTTTT. It specifies CASSKTGEVTGELFF.

This clone appeared a few times. The chain has TRBV5-6 and TRBJ2-7; no definite D call. Germline V gene sequence: CDR1 SGHDT, CDR2 YYEEEE. The CDR3 is 13 amino acids. The V and J ends lost 0 bases and 2 bases respectively, with 6 bases between them. The CDR3 DNA follows: TGTGCCAGCAGCTTGGAGGGAACCTACGAGCAGTACTTC. It codes for CASSLEGTYEQYF.

The gene calls are TRBV4-2 and TRBJ2-1; 10 nucleotides agree with TRBD1. V dropped 2 bases and J dropped 7; count of bases not matched to a gene: 14. Looked up from germline, CDR1 is LGHNA and CDR2 is YNFKEQ. The CDR3 has 18 residues. The CDR3 here is CASSQLGAGQGFRNEQFF. The CDR3 DNA reads as TGTGCCAGCAGCCAACTTGGGGCGGGACAGGGGTTTAGGAATGAGCAGTTCTTC.

This sequence joins TRBV3-1 (or the pseudogene TRBV3-2) and TRBJ1-1; D not certain. The CDR3 spans 14 residues. V shed 4 bases and J shed 1 base, with 10 bases lying between them. Germline V lookup: CDR1 LGHDT, CDR2 YNNKEL (reference sequence). CDR3 sequence: CASSPQWTNTEAFF. The CDR3 DNA reads TGTGCCAGCAGCCCACAATGGACGAACACTGAAGCTTTCTTT.

The chain is built from TRBV27 and TRBJ1-5; the D is unclear. CDR3 length: 13 amino acids. Germline V lookup: CDR1 MNHEY, CDR2 SMNVEV (reference sequence). V was pared by 2 bases and J by 7 bases, with 9 bases between. The CDR3 here is CASSLRWEQPQHF. CDR3 nucleotide sequence: TGTGCCAGCAGTTTAAGATGGGAACAGCCCCAGCATTTT.

The chain uses TRBV4-1 and TRBJ1-2; 11 nucleotides align to TRBD1. Trimming at V came to 4 bases and at J to 8 bases, leaving 3 bases not matched to a gene. CDR3 length: 13 residues. CDR1 is MGHRA and CDR2 is YSYEKL in the germline V gene. The CDR3 loop is CASSLWTGGGYTF. The CDR3 DNA reads TGCGCCAGCAGCCTCTGGACAGGGGGCGGCTACACCTTC.

The CDR3 DNA follows: TGTGCCAGCAGCTCAGAGGGGCGAGGGAACACTGAAGCTTTCTTT. This sequence encodes CASSSEGRGNTEAFF. The gene calls are TRBV11-1 and TRBJ1-1; possible D gene TRBD1, 5 bases. CDR3 length: 15 amino acids. V was cut by 4 bases and J by 1 base, with 13 bases left in between. The germline V gene encodes CDR1 SGHAT and CDR2 FQDESV (reference sequence).

The chain has TRBV20-1 and TRBJ1-1; D remains unclear. Trimming removed 3 bases from V and 7 bases from J, with 18 bases in between. CDR1 is DFQATT, CDR2 SNEGSKA, per germline (reference sequence). The CDR3 consists of 14 residues. The DNA of the CDR3 is TGCAGTGCTAGTAAACGAGGAGCCTTGGGTGAAGCTTTCTTT. Translating gives CSASKRGALGEAFF.

The chain joins TRBV7-9 to TRBJ1-5; no clear D gene. Germline CDR1 and CDR2: SEHNR and FQNEAQ (reference sequence). The CDR3 sequence is 13 residues long. The ends were cut back, 3 bases at V and 5 bases at J, with 8 bases in the middle. CDR3 region: CASSFSKDQPQHF. The CDR3 DNA follows: TGTGCCAGCAGCTTCTCCAAGGATCAGCCCCAGCATTTT.

This rearrangement joins TRBV5-5 to TRBJ2-3; D possibly corresponds to TRBD2 (6 bases). Germline CDR1 reads SGHKS; CDR2 reads YYEKEE (reference sequence). Trimming stripped 3 bases from V and 2 bases from J, with 10 bases between. CDR3 length equals 14 residues. The CDR3 region is CASSSLAFTDTQYF. The CDR3, as DNA: TGTGCCAGCAGCTCTCTAGCGTTCACAGATACGCAGTATTTT.

This clone was counted once. The chain recombines TRBV19 with TRBJ2-3; tentatively, D is TRBD1 (5 bases). Germline CDR1 reads LNHDA; CDR2 reads SQIVND (reference sequence). Deletions cut 3 bases from V and 4 bases from J, with 11 bases between. The CDR3 has 14 amino acids. Here the CDR3 DNA reads TGTGCCAGTAGTATTGGGCAGGGTTCAGATACGCAGTATTTT. This codes for CASSIGQGSDTQYF.

The chain employs TRBV3-1 (or the pseudogene TRBV3-2) and TRBJ2-1; weak D call: TRBD2 (5 bases). Germline lookup yields CDR1 LGHDT and CDR2 YNNKEL (reference sequence). V was clipped by 4 bases and J by 9 bases, with 16 bases between them. The CDR3 length is 14 residues. The DNA for the CDR3 is TGTGCCAGCAGCCCCCAATGGTCAGGAGGTGAGCAGTTCTTC. This gives the protein CASSPQWSGGEQFF.

This clone was detected a few times. The rearrangement links TRBV7-8 to TRBJ2-5, with TRBD1 as a possible D gene (5 bases). This CDR3 is 15 amino acids long. Germline values: CDR1 SGHVS, CDR2 FQNEAQ. V dropped 5 bases and J dropped 1 base, with 14 bases sitting between them. The CDR3 region has the DNA TGTGCCAGCAGCCAATCATACAGGTTCCAAGAGACCCAGTACTTC. Residues: CASSQSYRFQETQYF.

This chain uses TRBV7-2 with TRBJ2-3, with D tentatively TRBD1 or TRBD2 (6 bases each). Per the germline V gene, CDR1 is SGHTA and CDR2 is FQGNSA. Trimming stripped 6 bases from V and 2 bases from J, with 18 bases between. This CDR3 region has 16 residues. For the CDR3, the DNA is TGTGCCAGCAGAAAGTCCCGGGGGCGGATCACAGATACGCAGTATTTT. Its translation is CASRKSRGRITDTQYF.